The 7 T cell receptor beta chains in this list originate from one sample, sequenced in a study of cytomegalovirus exposure and HLA in healthy donors. Using immunoSEQ multiplex PCR, the repertoire was profiled, and TCRdb retains in-frame clones only, with some absent. The sample has 100,000 to 150,000 clones; 89% are singletons. Sequenced input: PBMCs. These receptors all stem from a woman between 18 and 29 years old in good health and CMV-seronegative.

The rearrangement links TRBV9 to TRBJ2-2; D is undetermined. Germline CDR1 SGDLS, CDR2 YYNGEE. Trimming stripped 4 bases from V and 6 bases from J, with 16 bases between. This CDR3 region has 15 residues. CDR3: CASSPQPSLAGELFF. CDR3 sequence (DNA): TGTGCCAGCAGCCCACAGCCATCTCTCGCCGGGGAGCTGTTTTTT.

The chain links TRBV5-1 to TRBJ2-1, with 12 bases fitting TRBD2. CDR1 and CDR2 from the germline V gene are SGHRS and YFSETQ. The CDR3 has 15 residues. The junction had 6 bases not matched to a gene; V was cut back by 4 bases and J by 7 bases. This CDR3 reads CASSPQGTSGNEQFF. Here the CDR3 DNA reads TGCGCCAGCAGCCCGCAGGGGACTAGCGGGAATGAGCAGTTCTTC.

The chain employs TRBV5-8 and TRBJ1-1; D call uncertain. Per the germline V gene, CDR1 is SGHTS and CDR2 is YDEGEE. The V end lost 0 bases, the J end lost 10 bases, and 7 bases lay between the germline ends. This CDR3 has 11 amino acids. The CDR3 DNA reads as TGTGCCAGCAGCTTGGACCGGAGAGCTTTCTTT. Amino acids: CASSLDRRAFF.

The chain recombines TRBV7-9 with TRBJ1-2, with a tentative D call TRBD1 (6 bases). This CDR3 spans 15 amino acids. The V end was cut by 3 bases, the J end by 6 bases, with 17 bases between. CDR1 is SEHNR, CDR2 FQNEAQ, per germline (reference sequence). CDR3 in DNA: TGTGCCAGCAGCTTGGCCCCGGTGGCAGGGGATGGCTACACCTTC. Residues: CASSLAPVAGDGYTF.

V gene TRBV2 combines with J gene TRBJ2-3; 8 bases map to TRBD2. Unmatched junction bases numbered 3, after V lost 6 bases and J lost 1 base. Germline V gene data show CDR1 as SNHLY and CDR2 as FYNNEI. The CDR3 has 14 residues. DNA of the CDR3: TGTGCCAGCAGCCTGACTAGCGGCACAGATACGCAGTATTTT. Translation gives CASSLTSGTDTQYF.

The chain employs TRBV7-2 and TRBJ1-6; TRBD1 matches 9 bases. The CDR3 contains 16 residues. Per the germline V gene, CDR1 is SGHTA and CDR2 is FQGNSA. The trim removed 5 bases at V and 8 bases at J, leaving 10 bases unmatched. The CDR3 bases are TGTGCCAGCAGCAAACCCCGACAGGGGGACTATTCACCCCTCCACTTT. Translation: CASSKPRQGDYSPLHF.

This chain uses TRBV19 with TRBJ1-4; D possibly corresponds to TRBD1 (5 bases). The germline gives CDR1 LNHDA, CDR2 SQIVND (reference sequence). V lost 1 base and J lost 13, with 10 bases in between. The CDR3 has 12 residues. The CDR3 coding sequence is TGTGCCAGTAGTATAGGGGGCGCTCCACTGTTTTTT. Translated: CASSIGGAPLFF.